The clone carrying this T cell receptor beta chain was counted at least ten times. Its specificity is unknown. This record comes from a study of response to subunit inactivated influenza vaccine. Notes on the study in general: Each seasonal flu vaccination may recruit only limited new T cells, authors suggested.

In TCRdb, the RT-PCR reads were re-called with MiXCR into one record per CDR3 protein. In the table there are about 160,000 distinct CDR3 sequences, under 13% of which are singletons. This CDR3 has 13 residues. Trimming took off 2 bases at V and 7 bases at J, with 8 bases between the two ends. The starting material was non-naive T cells sorted from PBMCs, obtained 45 days after vaccination. The receptor comes from a man in his forties or fifties who received an inactivated influenza vaccine. The chain has TRBV12-3 or TRBV12-4 and TRBJ2-2, with D uncertain. The CDR3 bases are TGTGCCAGCAGTTTAAATAGCATCGGGGAGCTGTTTTTT. Protein product: CASSLNSIGELFF.